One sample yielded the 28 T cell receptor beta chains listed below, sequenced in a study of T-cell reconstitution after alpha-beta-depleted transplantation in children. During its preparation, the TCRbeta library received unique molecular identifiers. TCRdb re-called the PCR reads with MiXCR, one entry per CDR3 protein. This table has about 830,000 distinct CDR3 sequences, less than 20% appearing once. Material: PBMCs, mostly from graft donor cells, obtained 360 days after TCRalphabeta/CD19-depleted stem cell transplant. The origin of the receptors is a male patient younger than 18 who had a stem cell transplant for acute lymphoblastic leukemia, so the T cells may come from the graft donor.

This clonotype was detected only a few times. Here the CDR3 DNA reads TGTGCCAGCAGTTTATGGGGAGGGGCGCCCTCCTTCGACGAGCAGTACTTC. It yields the protein CASSLWGGAPSFDEQYF. This sequence joins TRBV27 and TRBJ2-7, with 7 positions matching TRBD2. Germline V gives CDR1 MNHEY, CDR2 SMNVEV (reference sequence). There are 17 residues in the CDR3. V lost 1 base, J lost 5 bases, and 14 bases stayed unmatched.

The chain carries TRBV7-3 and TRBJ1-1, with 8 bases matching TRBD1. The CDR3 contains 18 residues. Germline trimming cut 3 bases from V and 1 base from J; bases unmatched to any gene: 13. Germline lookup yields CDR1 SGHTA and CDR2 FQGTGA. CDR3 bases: TGTGCCAGCAGCTTTCGTGGGAGAAGACAGGGGTGGAACACTGAAGCTTTCTTT. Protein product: CASSFRGRRQGWNTEAFF.

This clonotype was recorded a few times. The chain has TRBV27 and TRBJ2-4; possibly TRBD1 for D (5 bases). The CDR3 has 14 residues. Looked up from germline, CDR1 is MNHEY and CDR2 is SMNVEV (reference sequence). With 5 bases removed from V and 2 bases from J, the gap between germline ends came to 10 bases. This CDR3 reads CASSPSGTKNIQYF. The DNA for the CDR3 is TGTGCCAGCAGTCCGTCAGGGACCAAAAACATTCAGTACTTC.

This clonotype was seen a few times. CDR3 loop: CASSQRDREFF. In nucleotides, the CDR3 is TGCGCCAGCAGTCAGCGGGACAGAGAGTTTTTT. The chain links TRBV23-1 to TRBJ2-2; tentatively, D is TRBD1 (7 bases). TRBV23-1 is treated as an ORF (open reading frame) with a function not yet certain. Trimming stripped 3 bases from V and 16 bases from J, with 12 bases between. The CDR3 spans 11 residues.

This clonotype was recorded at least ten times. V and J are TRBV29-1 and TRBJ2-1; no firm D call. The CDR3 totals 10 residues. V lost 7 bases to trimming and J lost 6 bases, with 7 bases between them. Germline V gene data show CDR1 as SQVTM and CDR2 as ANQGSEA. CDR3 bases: TGCAGCGCGTCTCGCAATGAGCAGTTCTTC. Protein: CSASRNEQFF.

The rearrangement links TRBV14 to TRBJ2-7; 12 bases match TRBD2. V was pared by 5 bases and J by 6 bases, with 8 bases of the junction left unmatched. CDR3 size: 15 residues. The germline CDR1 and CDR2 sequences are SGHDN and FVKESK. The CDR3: CASSDLAGGEGEQYF. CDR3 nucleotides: TGTGCCAGCAGCGATCTAGCGGGAGGGGAAGGCGAGCAGTACTTC.

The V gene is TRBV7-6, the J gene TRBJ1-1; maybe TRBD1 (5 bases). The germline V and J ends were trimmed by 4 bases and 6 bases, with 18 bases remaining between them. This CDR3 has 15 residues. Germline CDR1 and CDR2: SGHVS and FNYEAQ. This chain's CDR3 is CASSSLPGVDSEAFF. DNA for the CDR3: TGTGCCAGCAGCTCCCTTCCGGGGGTTGATTCTGAAGCTTTCTTT. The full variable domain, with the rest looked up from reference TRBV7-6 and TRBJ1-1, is GAGVSQSPRYKVTKRGQDVALRCDPISGHVSLYWYRQALGQGPEFLTYFNYEAQQDKSGLPNDRFSAERPEGSISTLTIQRTEQRDSAMYRCASSSLPGVDSEAFFGQGTRLTVV.

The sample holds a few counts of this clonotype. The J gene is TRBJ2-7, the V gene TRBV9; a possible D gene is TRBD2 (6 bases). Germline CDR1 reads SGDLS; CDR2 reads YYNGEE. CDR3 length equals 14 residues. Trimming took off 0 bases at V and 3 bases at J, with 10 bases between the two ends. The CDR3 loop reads CASSVGNSGYEQYF. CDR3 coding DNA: TGTGCCAGCAGCGTAGGTAATAGCGGCTACGAGCAGTACTTC.

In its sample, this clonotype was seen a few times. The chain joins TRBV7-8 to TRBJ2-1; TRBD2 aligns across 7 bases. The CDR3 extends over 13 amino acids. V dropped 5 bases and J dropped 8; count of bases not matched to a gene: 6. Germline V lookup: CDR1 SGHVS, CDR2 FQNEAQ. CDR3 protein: CASSHGREYEQFF. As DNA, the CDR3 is TGTGCCAGCAGCCACGGGCGGGAGTATGAGCAGTTCTTC.

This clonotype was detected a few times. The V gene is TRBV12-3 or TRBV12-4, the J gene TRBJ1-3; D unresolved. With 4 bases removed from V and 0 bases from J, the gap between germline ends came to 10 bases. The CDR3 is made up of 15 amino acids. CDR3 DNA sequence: TGTGCCAGCAGTTCCCCGGGTGTCTCTGGAAACACCATATATTTT. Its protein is CASSSPGVSGNTIYF.

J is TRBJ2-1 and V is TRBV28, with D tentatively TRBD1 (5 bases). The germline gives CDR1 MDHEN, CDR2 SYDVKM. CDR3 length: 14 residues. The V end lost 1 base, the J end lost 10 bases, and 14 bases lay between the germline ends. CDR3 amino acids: CASSLLQGRWEQFF. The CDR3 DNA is TGTGCCAGCAGTTTATTGCAGGGAAGGTGGGAGCAGTTCTTC.

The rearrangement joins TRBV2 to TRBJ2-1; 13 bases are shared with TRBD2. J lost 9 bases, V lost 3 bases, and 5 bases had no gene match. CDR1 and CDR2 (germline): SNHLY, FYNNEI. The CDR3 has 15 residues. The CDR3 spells CASSDGLAGAGEQFF. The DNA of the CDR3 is TGTGCCAGCAGTGACGGACTAGCGGGAGCGGGTGAGCAGTTCTTC.

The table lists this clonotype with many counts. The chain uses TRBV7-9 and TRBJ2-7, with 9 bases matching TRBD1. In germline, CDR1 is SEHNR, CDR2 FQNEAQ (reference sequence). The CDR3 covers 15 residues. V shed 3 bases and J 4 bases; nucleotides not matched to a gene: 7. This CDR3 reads CASSFSGTGTYEQYF. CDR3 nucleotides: TGTGCCAGCAGCTTCAGCGGGACAGGGACGTACGAGCAGTACTTC.

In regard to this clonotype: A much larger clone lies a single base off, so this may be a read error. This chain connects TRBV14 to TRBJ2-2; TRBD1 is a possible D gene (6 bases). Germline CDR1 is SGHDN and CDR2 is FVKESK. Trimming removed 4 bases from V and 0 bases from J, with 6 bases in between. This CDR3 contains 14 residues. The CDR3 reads CASSRQANTGELFF. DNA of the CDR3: TGTGCCAGCAGCCGACAGGCGAACACCGGGGAGCTGTTTTTT.

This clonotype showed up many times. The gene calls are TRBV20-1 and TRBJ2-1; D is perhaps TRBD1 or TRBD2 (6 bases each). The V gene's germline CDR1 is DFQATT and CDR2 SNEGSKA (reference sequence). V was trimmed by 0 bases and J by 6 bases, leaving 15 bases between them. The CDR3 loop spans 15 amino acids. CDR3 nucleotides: TGCAGTGCTAGAGACCCGAATGGGGGGCGCAATGAGCAGTTCTTC. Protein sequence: CSARDPNGGRNEQFF.

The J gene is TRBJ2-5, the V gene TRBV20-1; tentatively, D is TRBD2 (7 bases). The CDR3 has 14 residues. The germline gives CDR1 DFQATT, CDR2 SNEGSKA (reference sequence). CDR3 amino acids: CSGLGGRVGKTQYF. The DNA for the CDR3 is TGCAGCGGACTGGGGGGGCGCGTAGGAAAGACCCAGTACTTC.

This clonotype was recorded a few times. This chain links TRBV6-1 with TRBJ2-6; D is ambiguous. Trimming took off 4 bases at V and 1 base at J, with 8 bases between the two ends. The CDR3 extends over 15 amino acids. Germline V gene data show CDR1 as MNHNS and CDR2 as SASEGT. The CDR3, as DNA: TGTGCCAGCAGTGCTGAGGAGTCTGGGGCCAACGTCCTGACTTTC. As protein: CASSAEESGANVLTF.

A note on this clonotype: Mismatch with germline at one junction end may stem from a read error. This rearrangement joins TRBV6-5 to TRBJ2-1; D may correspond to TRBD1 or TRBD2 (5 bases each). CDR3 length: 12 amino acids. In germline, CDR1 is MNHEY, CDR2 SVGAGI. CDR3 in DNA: TGTGCCAGCAGTAAGGGACGGAATGAGCGGTTCTTC. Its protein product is CASSKGRNERFF.

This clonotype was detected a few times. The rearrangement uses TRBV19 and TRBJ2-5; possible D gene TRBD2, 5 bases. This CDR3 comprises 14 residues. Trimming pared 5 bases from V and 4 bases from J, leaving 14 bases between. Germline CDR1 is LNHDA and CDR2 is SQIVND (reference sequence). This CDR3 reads CASSSWTQPETQYF. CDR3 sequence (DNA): TGTGCCAGTAGTTCATGGACTCAGCCAGAGACCCAGTACTTC.

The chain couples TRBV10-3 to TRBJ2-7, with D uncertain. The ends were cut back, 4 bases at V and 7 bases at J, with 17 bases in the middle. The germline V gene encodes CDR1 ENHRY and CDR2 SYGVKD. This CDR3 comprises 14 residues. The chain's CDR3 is CAISGWGSAEEQYF. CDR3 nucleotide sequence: TGTGCCATCAGTGGTTGGGGAAGTGCGGAAGAGCAGTACTTC.

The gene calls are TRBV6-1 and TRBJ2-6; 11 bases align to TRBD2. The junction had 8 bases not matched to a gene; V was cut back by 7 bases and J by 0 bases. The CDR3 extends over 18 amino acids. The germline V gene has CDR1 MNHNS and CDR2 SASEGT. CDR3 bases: TGTGCCAGCACCCGGACTAGCGGGCTTAGCTCTGGGGCCAACGTCCTGACTTTC. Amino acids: CASTRTSGLSSGANVLTF.

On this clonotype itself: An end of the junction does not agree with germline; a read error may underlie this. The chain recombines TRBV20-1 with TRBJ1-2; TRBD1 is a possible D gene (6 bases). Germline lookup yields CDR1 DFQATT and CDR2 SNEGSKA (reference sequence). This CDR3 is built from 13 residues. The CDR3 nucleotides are TGCAGTGCTAGCCACAGGGCGCGGTATGGCTTCACCTTC. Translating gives CSASHRARYGFTF.

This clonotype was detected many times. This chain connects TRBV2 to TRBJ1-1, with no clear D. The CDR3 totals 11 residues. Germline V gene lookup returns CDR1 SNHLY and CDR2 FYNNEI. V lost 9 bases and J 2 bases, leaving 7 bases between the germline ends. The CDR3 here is CARSPNTEAFF. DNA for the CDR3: TGTGCCAGGTCACCAAACACTGAAGCTTTCTTT.

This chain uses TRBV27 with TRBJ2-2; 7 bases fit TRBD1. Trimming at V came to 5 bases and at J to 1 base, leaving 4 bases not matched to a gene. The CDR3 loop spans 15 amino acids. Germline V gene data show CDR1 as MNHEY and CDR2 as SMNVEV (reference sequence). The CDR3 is CASSSYRGNTGELFF. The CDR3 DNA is TGTGCCAGCAGTAGTTACAGGGGGAACACCGGGGAGCTGTTTTTT.

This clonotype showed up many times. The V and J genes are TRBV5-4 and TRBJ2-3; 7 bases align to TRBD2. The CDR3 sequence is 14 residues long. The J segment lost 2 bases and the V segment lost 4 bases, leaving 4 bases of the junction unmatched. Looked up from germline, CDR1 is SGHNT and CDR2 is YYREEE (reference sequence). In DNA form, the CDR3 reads TGTGCCAGCAGCATCCAGCGGGACACAGATACGCAGTATTTT. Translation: CASSIQRDTDTQYF.

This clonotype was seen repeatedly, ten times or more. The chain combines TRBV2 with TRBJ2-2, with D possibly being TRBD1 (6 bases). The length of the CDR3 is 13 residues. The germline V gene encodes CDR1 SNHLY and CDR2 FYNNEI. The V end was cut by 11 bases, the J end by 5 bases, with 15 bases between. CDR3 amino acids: CAYEGQATGELFF. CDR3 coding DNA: TGTGCCTACGAGGGACAAGCAACCGGGGAGCTGTTTTTT. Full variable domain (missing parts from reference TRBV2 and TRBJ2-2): EPEVTQTPSHQVTQMGQEVILRCVPISNHLYFYWYRQILGQKVEFLVSFYNNEISEKSEIFDDQFSVERPDGSNFTLKIRSTKLEDSAMYFCAYEGQATGELFFGEGSRLTVL.

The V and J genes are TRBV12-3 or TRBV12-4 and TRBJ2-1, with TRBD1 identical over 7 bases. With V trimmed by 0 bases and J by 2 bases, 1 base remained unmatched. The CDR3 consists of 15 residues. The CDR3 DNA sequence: TGTGCCAGCAGTTTAGCCGGGACAGCCTACAATGAGCAGTTCTTC. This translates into CASSLAGTAYNEQFF.

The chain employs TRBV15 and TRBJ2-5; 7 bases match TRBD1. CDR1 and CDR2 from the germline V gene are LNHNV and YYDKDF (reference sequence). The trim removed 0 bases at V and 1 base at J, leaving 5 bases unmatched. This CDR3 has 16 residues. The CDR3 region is CATSRDRQGIQETQYF. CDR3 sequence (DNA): TGTGCCACCAGCAGAGATCGACAGGGTATCCAAGAGACCCAGTACTTC.